Presented here are 29 T cell receptor beta chains from one specimen sequenced in a study of blood T cell repertoires in COVID-19. The table came from immunoSEQ multiplex PCR; TCRdb's copy has only in-frame clones and leaves some out. The sample consists of approximately 150,000 clones, roughly 81% of them appearing once. The sequenced sample was peripheral blood. These receptors were collected from a human donor with acute or convalescent COVID-19. The donor label of this sample is uncertain.

The V gene is TRBV19, the J gene TRBJ1-1, with D tentatively TRBD1 (5 bases). V gave up 6 bases and J gave up 1 base, with 12 bases separating them. CDR1 is LNHDA, CDR2 SQIVND, per germline (reference sequence). This CDR3 has 14 amino acids. The DNA of the CDR3 is TGTGCCAGTAGGGAAGGGGCCGGGAACACTGAAGCTTTCTTT. It codes for CASREGAGNTEAFF.

This clone has a handful of counts. The chain is built from TRBV14 and TRBJ2-1; D uncertain. From germline, CDR1 is SGHDN and CDR2 FVKESK. The V and J ends lost 1 base and 16 bases respectively, with 17 bases between them. CDR3 length: 13 residues. DNA of the CDR3: TGTGCCAGCAGCCAAGTGGCGAGCGCCCCACGTTTCTTC. Amino acid sequence: CASSQVASAPRFF. The complete variable domain, with remaining parts taken from reference TRBV14 and TRBJ2-1, reads EAGVTQFPSHSVIEKGQTVTLRCDPISGHDNLYWYRRVMGKEIKFLLHFVKESKQDESGMPNNRFLAERTGGTYSTLKVQPAELEDSGVYFCASSQVASAPRFFGPGTRLTVL.

In this sample, this clone is medium-sized. This chain connects TRBV24-1 to TRBJ2-7; 8 bases line up with TRBD1. CDR3 length equals 16 residues. The V gene end was trimmed by 0 bases and the J gene end by 5 bases; junction bases not matched to a gene: 8. Looked up from germline, CDR1 is KGHDR and CDR2 is SFDVKD. CDR3 bases: TGTGCCACCAGTGATTTGGGGCAGGGGGCGAGGAACGAGCAGTACGTC. This sequence encodes CATSDLGQGARNEQYV.

V is TRBV4-3 and J is TRBJ1-4; D possibly corresponds to TRBD1 (5 bases). Germline assignment: CDR1 LGHNA and CDR2 YSLEER. V gave up 0 bases and J gave up 8 bases, with 16 bases separating them. This CDR3 contains 16 residues. CDR3 coding DNA: TGCGCCAGCAGCCAAGATATCGCAAGGGGCCTAGAAAAACTGTTTTTT. It translates to CASSQDIARGLEKLFF.

The chain joins TRBV14 to TRBJ1-1, with D possibly being TRBD1 (6 bases). The CDR3 is made up of 15 amino acids. Germline V gene lookup returns CDR1 SGHDN and CDR2 FVKESK. V dropped 0 bases and J dropped 7 bases, with 15 bases sitting between them. The DNA for the CDR3 is TGTGCCAGCAGCCAAGATGTGGGGGCAGCAAATGAAGCTTTCTTT. The encoded protein is CASSQDVGAANEAFF.

The chain combines TRBV11-2 with TRBJ2-5, with D perhaps matching TRBD1 (6 bases). V lost 3 bases and J 5 bases, leaving 16 bases between the germline ends. CDR3 length equals 15 residues. The V gene's germline CDR1 is SGHAT and CDR2 FQNNGV. The DNA for the CDR3 is TGTGCCAGCAGCTTTGGGTCAGGGGAGAAGGAGACCCAGTACTTC. This encodes CASSFGSGEKETQYF.

This clone has just a few counts. The chain uses TRBV19 and TRBJ1-2, with 10 bases lining up with TRBD1. The CDR3 loop spans 16 amino acids. Germline values: CDR1 LNHDA, CDR2 SQIVND (reference sequence). The V gene end was trimmed by 4 bases and the J gene end by 7 bases; junction bases not matched to a gene: 12. The CDR3 sequence is CASSTASTGGWGGYTF. CDR3 coding DNA: TGTGCCAGTAGTACGGCATCGACAGGGGGCTGGGGTGGCTACACCTTC.

The rearrangement uses TRBV9 and TRBJ2-2; TRBD1 matches 7 bases. The CDR3 contains 16 residues. Germline CDR1 SGDLS, CDR2 YYNGEE. V shed 0 bases, J shed 2 bases, and the junction held 4 bases outside the gene matches. The CDR3 DNA sequence: TGTGCCAGCAGCGTAGAGAGACAGGGAAACACCGGGGAGCTGTTTTTT. Protein product: CASSVERQGNTGELFF. The whole variable domain, remainder taken from reference TRBV9 and TRBJ2-2, is DSGVTQTPKHLITATGQRVTLRCSPRSGDLSVYWYQQSLDQGLQFLIQYYNGEERAKGNILERFSAQQFPDLHSELNLSSLELGDSALYFCASSVERQGNTGELFFGEGSRLTVL.

This rearrangement joins TRBV6-2 or TRBV6-3 to TRBJ1-2; maybe TRBD1 (5 bases). This CDR3 comprises 13 residues. Between the trimmed V and J ends, which lost 0 bases and 6 bases, there was a span of 8 bases. Germline CDR1 and CDR2: MNHEY and SVGEGT. CDR3 residues: CASSYSGVHGYTF. In DNA, the CDR3 is TGTGCCAGCAGTTACTCAGGGGTGCATGGCTACACCTTC.

The V call is TRBV19, the J call TRBJ1-3; D is perhaps TRBD1 (6 bases). The length of the CDR3 is 16 residues. Germline V gene sequence: CDR1 LNHDA, CDR2 SQIVND (reference sequence). V lost 3 bases to trimming and J lost 0 bases, with 12 bases between them. The CDR3 here is CASSMLDSGSGNTIYF. CDR3 DNA sequence: TGTGCCAGTAGTATGTTGGACAGTGGCTCTGGAAACACCATATATTTT.

The rearrangement links TRBV2 to TRBJ1-1; 7 bases line up with TRBD1. The ends lost 6 bases at V and 10 bases at J; junction bases unmatched: 8. The CDR3 consists of 12 residues. Germline V gene lookup returns CDR1 SNHLY and CDR2 FYNNEI. The CDR3 region is CASRKETGSAFF. The CDR3, as DNA: TGTGCCAGCAGGAAGGAGACAGGGTCAGCTTTCTTT. Variable domain in full (rest from reference TRBV2 and TRBJ1-1): EPEVTQTPSHQVTQMGQEVILRCVPISNHLYFYWYRQILGQKVEFLVSFYNNEISEKSEIFDDQFSVERPDGSNFTLKIRSTKLEDSAMYFCASRKETGSAFFGQGTRLTVV.

The chain has TRBV19 and TRBJ1-2; D unclear. Deletions cut 10 bases from V and 6 bases from J, with 21 bases between. Germline-derived CDR1 and CDR2 are LNHDA and SQIVND (reference sequence). This CDR3 region has 14 residues. The CDR3 DNA reads as TGTGCCACTGCCTTCCTCGGGAGGGTAGATGGCTACACCTTC. Its protein is CATAFLGRVDGYTF.

This clone came up a few times. The chain carries TRBV28 and TRBJ1-1; TRBD1 is a possible D gene (5 bases). Germline assignment: CDR1 MDHEN and CDR2 SYDVKM. With 4 bases removed from V and 11 bases from J, the gap between germline ends came to 17 bases. This CDR3 is 13 amino acids long. The CDR3 DNA reads TGTGCCAGCAGTTCCGGAACAGGTGCTAGGGCTTTCTTT. Its protein is CASSSGTGARAFF.

The J gene is TRBJ2-3, the V gene TRBV7-3; TRBD2 aligns across 14 bases. The J segment lost 8 bases and the V segment lost 4 bases, leaving 2 bases of the junction unmatched. The germline gives CDR1 SGHTA, CDR2 FQGTGA. The CDR3 is made up of 14 amino acids. This CDR3 reads CASSSGLAGGTQYF. The CDR3 DNA is TGTGCCAGCAGCTCCGGACTAGCGGGGGGTACGCAGTATTTT.

The gene calls are TRBV28 and TRBJ2-7; D might be TRBD1 (5 bases). Per germline, CDR1 MDHEN and CDR2 SYDVKM. CDR3 size: 13 residues. With 9 bases removed from V and 4 bases from J, the gap between germline ends came to 16 bases. CDR3 DNA: TGTGCCAGTAAACCGGACACAACATACGAGCAGTACGTC. It is translated as CASKPDTTYEQYV.

The chain's CDR3 is CASSPSASDRGYGYTF. The CDR3 DNA follows: TGTGCCAGCAGCCCAAGTGCCTCGGACAGAGGCTATGGCTACACCTTC. The chain has TRBV4-2 and TRBJ1-2; maybe TRBD1 (6 bases). CDR3 length equals 16 residues. The germline V gene has CDR1 LGHNA and CDR2 YNFKEQ. Trimming took off 4 bases at V and 4 bases at J, with 19 bases between the two ends.

This chain connects TRBV30 to TRBJ2-7; 9 bases match TRBD1. Trimming took 2 bases from V and 13 from J; bases not matched to a gene: 6. Germline CDR1 is GTSNPN and CDR2 is SVGIG (reference sequence). The CDR3 is 11 amino acids. CDR3 in amino acids: CAWSSTGGKYF. The CDR3 coding sequence is TGTGCCTGGAGTTCGACAGGGGGGAAATACTTC.

This clone was seen a handful of times. V usage is TRBV30 and J usage is TRBJ1-6; D not certain. CDR3 size: 13 residues. The germline gives CDR1 GTSNPN, CDR2 SVGIG (reference sequence). The ends were cut back, 1 base at V and 6 bases at J, with 7 bases in the middle. The CDR3 bases are TGTGCCTGGAGTGAAGGGAGTAATTCACCCCTCCACTTT. This translates into CAWSEGSNSPLHF.

This clone was picked up one time. The chain employs TRBV30 and TRBJ2-5, with 10 bases identical to TRBD2. V lost 0 bases and J lost 3; bases outside the gene matches: 10. The CDR3 is 17 amino acids. Germline CDR1 reads GTSNPN; CDR2 reads SVGIG (reference sequence). The CDR3 DNA follows: TGTGCCTGGAGTGTTGGTAGCGGGGGGCTCGGAAAAGAGACCCAGTACTTC. Amino acids: CAWSVGSGGLGKETQYF. Variable domain in full (rest from reference TRBV30 and TRBJ2-5): SQTIHQWPATLVQPVGSPLSLECTVEGTSNPNLYWYRQAAGRGLQLLFYSVGIGQISSEVPQNLSASRPQDRQFILSSKKLLLSDSGFYLCAWSVGSGGLGKETQYFGPGTRLLVL.

The V and J genes are TRBV5-1 and TRBJ1-3; D is ambiguous. The germline V gene has CDR1 SGHRS and CDR2 YFSETQ. The germline V and J ends were trimmed by 1 base and 0 bases, with 11 bases remaining between them. This CDR3 is 16 amino acids long. The CDR3 nucleotides are TGCGCCAGCAGCTTGTCCGGTTCCTTCTCTGGAAACACCATATATTTT. Translated: CASSLSGSFSGNTIYF. Using reference TRBV5-1 and TRBJ1-3 for the parts outside the CDR3, the full variable domain is KAGVTQTPRYLIKTRGQQVTLSCSPISGHRSVSWYQQTPGQGLQFLFEYFSETQRNKGNFPGRFSGRQFSNSRSEMNVSTLELGDSALYLCASSLSGSFSGNTIYFGEGSWLTVV.

The chain has TRBV7-2 and TRBJ2-1, with 7 positions matching TRBD1. The CDR3 contains 13 residues. V gave up 5 bases and J gave up 3 bases; unmatched junction bases: 1. Germline V gene lookup returns CDR1 SGHTA and CDR2 FQGNSA. The CDR3 loop is CASSRDSYNEQFF. Written as DNA, the CDR3 is TGTGCCAGCAGCCGGGACAGCTACAATGAGCAGTTCTTC.

This chain joins TRBV27 and TRBJ2-3; the D gene is possibly TRBD2 (6 bases). Germline V gene lookup returns CDR1 MNHEY and CDR2 SMNVEV (reference sequence). The CDR3 contains 17 residues. The V end lost 7 bases, the J end lost 1 base, and 21 bases lay between the germline ends. CDR3 amino acids: CASNPGYGSSGTDTQYF. Written as DNA, the CDR3 is TGTGCCAGCAACCCGGGATACGGGAGTAGCGGCACAGATACGCAGTATTTT.

The V call is TRBV5-4, the J call TRBJ2-1; 9 bases match TRBD1. Per the germline V gene, CDR1 is SGHNT and CDR2 is YYREEE (reference sequence). V shed 6 bases, J shed 8 bases, and the junction held 15 bases outside the gene matches. The CDR3 covers 16 residues. The CDR3 sequence: CASTTPFGTGTYEQFF. The CDR3 region has the DNA TGTGCCAGCACGACTCCTTTCGGGACAGGGACATATGAGCAGTTCTTC.

The chain carries TRBV9 and TRBJ2-1, with 11 bases identical to TRBD2. The CDR3 extends over 19 amino acids. J lost 0 bases, V lost 3 bases, and 11 bases had no gene match. In germline, CDR1 is SGDLS, CDR2 YYNGEE. CDR3 in DNA: TGTGCCAGCAGCGCACTAGCGGGGGCCGCTTTCAGCTCCTACAATGAGCAGTTCTTC. Amino acids: CASSALAGAAFSSYNEQFF. Full variable domain (remainder filled in from reference TRBV9 and TRBJ2-1): DSGVTQTPKHLITATGQRVTLRCSPRSGDLSVYWYQQSLDQGLQFLIQYYNGEERAKGNILERFSAQQFPDLHSELNLSSLELGDSALYFCASSALAGAAFSSYNEQFFGPGTRLTVL.

The chain uses TRBV5-1 and TRBJ2-2; D remains ambiguous. V was cut by 2 bases and J by 0 bases, with 14 bases left in between. The germline V gene has CDR1 SGHRS and CDR2 YFSETQ. This CDR3 region has 17 residues. This CDR3 reads CASSFFPAQANTGELFF. The CDR3 DNA sequence: TGCGCCAGCAGCTTCTTTCCTGCGCAAGCGAACACCGGGGAGCTGTTTTTT.

The chain is built from TRBV5-1 and TRBJ2-1; D unclear. Germline V gives CDR1 SGHRS, CDR2 YFSETQ. V gave up 6 bases and J gave up 3 bases, with 16 bases separating them. The CDR3 consists of 15 residues. The CDR3 loop reads CASTIDFGDYNEQFF. CDR3 bases: TGCGCCAGCACTATAGACTTCGGCGACTACAATGAGCAGTTCTTC. Looking up the rest from reference TRBV5-1 and TRBJ2-1 gives the full variable domain: KAGVTQTPRYLIKTRGQQVTLSCSPISGHRSVSWYQQTPGQGLQFLFEYFSETQRNKGNFPGRFSGRQFSNSRSEMNVSTLELGDSALYLCASTIDFGDYNEQFFGPGTRLTVL.

The chain carries TRBV6-6 and TRBJ2-3; D is possibly TRBD2 (6 bases). CDR1 is MNHNY and CDR2 is SVGAGI in the germline V gene (reference sequence). V lost 6 bases, J lost 5 bases, and 21 bases lay in between. This CDR3 region has 16 residues. CDR3 amino acids: CASSRAGSLAGDTQYF. CDR3 in DNA: TGTGCCAGCAGCCGGGCAGGGTCACTAGCCGGAGATACGCAGTATTTT.

The J gene is TRBJ1-1, the V gene TRBV2; D call uncertain. The CDR3 is 12 amino acids. Trimming pared 6 bases from V and 1 base from J, leaving 6 bases between. Germline CDR1 and CDR2: SNHLY and FYNNEI. CDR3 sequence: CASRVENTEAFF. The CDR3 nucleotides are TGTGCCAGCAGAGTAGAGAACACTGAAGCTTTCTTT.

This clone was seen a few times. The gene calls are TRBV6-5 and TRBJ1-1; perhaps TRBD1 as D (5 bases). V dropped 5 bases and J dropped 3 bases, with 10 bases sitting between them. Per germline, CDR1 MNHEY and CDR2 SVGAGI. The CDR3 covers 13 residues. CDR3 region: CASSRTGDTEAFF. CDR3 DNA sequence: TGTGCCAGCAGTAGAACAGGCGACACTGAAGCTTTCTTT.